The rows below give T cell receptor beta chains drawn from one sample of a study of CD8+CD57+ T cells in acquired aplastic anemia. TCRdb processed the reads anew with MiXCR; each CDR3 protein has one entry. The table has 150,000 to 200,000 distinct CDR3 sequences, around 60% seen once. Sequenced material: sorted CD4+, CD8+, or CD8+CD57+ T cells (not recorded which) from PBMCs. These receptors originate from a human donor in good health. Each CDR3 is given with its conserved first and last residue. The D gene is left open where the match is weak. A row's size may be missing; if present it is once, few, many or a size class.

clone_size: -; d_call: -; v_call: TRBV7-8; j_call: TRBJ2-7; cdr3_aa: CASSLVGALSSYEQYF; cdr3_nt: TGTGCCAGCAGCTTAGTGGGGGCTCTGAGCTCCTACGAGCAGTACTTC
clone_size: once; d_call: TRBD1; v_call: TRBV9; j_call: TRBJ2-7; cdr3_aa: CASSSRTGGYEQYF; cdr3_nt: TGTGCCAGCAGCTCTAGGACAGGGGGCTACGAGCAGTACTTC
clone_size: -; d_call: -; v_call: TRBV6-5; j_call: TRBJ2-1; cdr3_aa: CASSYYLGEQFF; cdr3_nt: TGTGCCAGCAGTTACTATCTGGGTGAGCAGTTCTTC
clone_size: -; d_call: -; v_call: TRBV15; j_call: TRBJ2-7; cdr3_aa: CATSSGFGEQYF; cdr3_nt: TGTGCCACCAGCAGCGGTTTTGGGGAGCAGTACTTC
clone_size: -; d_call: -; v_call: TRBV24-1; j_call: TRBJ1-2; cdr3_aa: CATSDLGRGPNYGYTF; cdr3_nt: TGTGCCACCAGTGATTTGGGGAGGGGACCGAACTATGGCTACACCTTC
clone_size: -; d_call: TRBD1; v_call: TRBV10-3; j_call: TRBJ1-6; cdr3_aa: CAISESGQGRGSPLHF; cdr3_nt: TGTGCCATCAGTGAGTCGGGACAGGGGAGAGGCTCACCCCTCCACTTT
clone_size: -; d_call: -; v_call: TRBV15; j_call: TRBJ1-5; cdr3_aa: CATSTFRQGNQPQHF; cdr3_nt: TGTGCCACCAGCACGTTTCGGCAGGGTAATCAGCCCCAGCATTTT
clone_size: -; d_call: TRBD1; v_call: TRBV7-2; j_call: TRBJ1-2; cdr3_aa: CASSLLTGFNYGYTF; cdr3_nt: TGTGCCAGCAGCCTATTGACAGGGTTTAACTATGGCTACACCTTC
clone_size: many; d_call: -; v_call: TRBV5-8; j_call: TRBJ2-3; cdr3_aa: CASSLALGAGDIDTQYF; cdr3_nt: TGTGCCAGCAGCTTGGCCCTGGGGGCGGGAGACATAGATACGCAGTATTTT
clone_size: -; d_call: TRBD1; v_call: TRBV7-6; j_call: TRBJ2-5; cdr3_aa: CASSPTGTSQETQYF; cdr3_nt: TGTGCCAGCAGCCCGACAGGGACCTCCCAAGAGACCCAGTACTTC
clone_size: many; d_call: -; v_call: TRBV19; j_call: TRBJ2-7; cdr3_aa: CASSIVAGLGDEQYF; cdr3_nt: TGTGCCAGTAGTATAGTCGCGGGACTGGGGGACGAGCAGTACTTC
clone_size: many; d_call: -; v_call: TRBV12-3/TRBV12-4; j_call: TRBJ2-3; cdr3_aa: CASSLIEGLQYF; cdr3_nt: TGTGCCAGCAGTTTAATCGAAGGGTTGCAGTATTTT
clone_size: once; d_call: -; v_call: TRBV2; j_call: TRBJ2-7; cdr3_aa: CVQQGGSYEQYF; cdr3_nt: TGTGTCCAGCAAGGGGGGTCCTACGAGCAGTACTTC
clone_size: -; d_call: -; v_call: TRBV14; j_call: TRBJ2-7; cdr3_aa: CASSQDVPYEQYF; cdr3_nt: TGTGCCAGCAGCCAAGATGTCCCCTACGAGCAGTACTTC
clone_size: once; d_call: -; v_call: TRBV7-9; j_call: TRBJ2-7; cdr3_aa: CASSLARGTASYEQYF; cdr3_nt: TGTGCCAGCAGCTTAGCGCGCGGGACAGCGTCCTACGAGCAGTACTTC
clone_size: -; d_call: TRBD2; v_call: TRBV19; j_call: TRBJ2-7; cdr3_aa: CASSVLAGVLEQYF; cdr3_nt: TGTGCCAGTAGTGTACTAGCGGGAGTTCTCGAGCAGTACTTC
clone_size: few; d_call: -; v_call: TRBV30; j_call: TRBJ1-5; cdr3_aa: CAWDQTGQPQHF; cdr3_nt: TGTGCCTGGGACCAGACCGGTCAGCCCCAGCATTTT
clone_size: many; d_call: TRBD1; v_call: TRBV7-6; j_call: TRBJ2-1; cdr3_aa: CASSRGQGVINEQFF; cdr3_nt: TGTGCCAGCAGCAGGGGACAGGGAGTGATCAATGAGCAGTTCTTC
clone_size: once; d_call: -; v_call: TRBV5-4; j_call: TRBJ2-7; cdr3_aa: CASSFGTLGGEQYF; cdr3_nt: TGTGCCAGCAGCTTCGGTACTTTGGGCGGCGAGCAGTACTTC
clone_size: -; d_call: TRBD2; v_call: TRBV7-9; j_call: TRBJ2-3; cdr3_aa: CASVLLAQGADTQYF; cdr3_nt: TGTGCCAGCGTACTACTAGCGCAAGGGGCAGATACGCAGTATTTT
clone_size: many; d_call: -; v_call: TRBV5-6; j_call: TRBJ1-5; cdr3_aa: CASSLAGALNQPQHF; cdr3_nt: TGTGCCAGCAGCTTGGCAGGGGCCCTCAATCAGCCCCAGCATTTT
clone_size: few; d_call: TRBD2; v_call: TRBV9; j_call: TRBJ2-7; cdr3_aa: CASSVASGSNYEQYF; cdr3_nt: TGTGCCAGCAGCGTCGCTAGCGGGAGTAATTACGAGCAGTACTTC
clone_size: -; d_call: -; v_call: TRBV20-1; j_call: TRBJ1-6; cdr3_aa: CSARDTSRGTNNSPLHF; cdr3_nt: TGCAGTGCTAGAGATACCTCCCGAGGGACCAATAATTCACCCCTCCACTTT
clone_size: -; d_call: -; v_call: TRBV24-1; j_call: TRBJ1-4; cdr3_aa: CAIQSQGLHNEKLFF; cdr3_nt: TGTGCCATTCAATCACAGGGCCTTCATAATGAAAAACTGTTTTTT
clone_size: -; d_call: -; v_call: TRBV2; j_call: TRBJ1-2; cdr3_aa: CASSLGRGMVDGYTF; cdr3_nt: TGTGCCAGCAGCTTGGGGAGGGGGATGGTAGATGGCTACACCTTC
clone_size: -; d_call: -; v_call: TRBV10-3; j_call: TRBJ2-1; cdr3_aa: CASSVDGTGFYNEQFF; cdr3_nt: TGTGCCAGCAGTGTCGACGGGACTGGATTCTACAATGAGCAGTTCTTC
clone_size: -; d_call: TRBD2; v_call: TRBV20-1; j_call: TRBJ2-1; cdr3_aa: CSATHSGSYNEQFF; cdr3_nt: TGCAGTGCTACCCATAGCGGGAGTTACAATGAGCAGTTCTTC
clone_size: -; d_call: -; v_call: TRBV20-1; j_call: TRBJ2-5; cdr3_aa: CSATTIQGPGGETQYF; cdr3_nt: TGCAGTGCTACCACAATCCAGGGACCGGGCGGGGAGACCCAGTACTTC
clone_size: few; d_call: -; v_call: TRBV29-1; j_call: TRBJ2-1; cdr3_aa: CSVGSPYNEQFF; cdr3_nt: TGCAGCGTCGGTTCACCGTACAATGAGCAGTTCTTC
clone_size: many; d_call: -; v_call: TRBV19; j_call: TRBJ1-1; cdr3_aa: CASSLIGLLNTEAFF; cdr3_nt: TGTGCCAGTAGTTTAATAGGACTGCTGAACACTGAAGCTTTCTTT
clone_size: -; d_call: -; v_call: TRBV24-1; j_call: TRBJ2-5; cdr3_aa: CATSDIETQYF; cdr3_nt: TGTGCCACCAGTGACATCGAGACCCAGTACTTC
clone_size: -; d_call: TRBD1; v_call: TRBV7-2; j_call: TRBJ2-7; cdr3_aa: CASSSWTGPSSYEQYF; cdr3_nt: TGTGCCAGCAGCTCGTGGACAGGGCCGAGCTCCTACGAGCAGTACTTC
clone_size: few; d_call: TRBD1; v_call: TRBV7-2; j_call: TRBJ2-7; cdr3_aa: CASSLAGQGFPYEQYF; cdr3_nt: TGTGCCAGCAGCTTGGCGGGACAGGGGTTCCCCTACGAGCAGTACTTC
clone_size: many; d_call: TRBD1; v_call: TRBV7-9; j_call: TRBJ1-2; cdr3_aa: CASSLADRLDYGYTF; cdr3_nt: TGTGCCAGCAGCTTAGCGGACAGGTTGGACTATGGCTACACCTTC
clone_size: -; d_call: -; v_call: TRBV12-3/TRBV12-4; j_call: TRBJ2-7; cdr3_aa: CASSTSGYEQYF; cdr3_nt: TGTGCCAGCAGTACCTCGGGATACGAGCAGTACTTC
clone_size: few; d_call: -; v_call: TRBV29-1; j_call: TRBJ2-7; cdr3_aa: CSVVPARMQTYEQYF; cdr3_nt: TGCAGCGTTGTACCCGCACGTATGCAGACCTACGAGCAGTACTTC
clone_size: -; d_call: -; v_call: TRBV12-3/TRBV12-4; j_call: TRBJ2-5; cdr3_aa: CASTLRRAEETQYF; cdr3_nt: TGTGCCAGCACCTTGAGGCGGGCCGAAGAGACCCAGTACTTC
clone_size: many; d_call: TRBD1; v_call: TRBV25-1; j_call: TRBJ2-1; cdr3_aa: CASSDGNTGASYNEQFF; cdr3_nt: TGTGCCAGCAGTGACGGTAATACAGGGGCCTCCTACAATGAGCAGTTCTTC
clone_size: -; d_call: -; v_call: TRBV20-1; j_call: TRBJ2-7; cdr3_aa: CSARAANRNEQYF; cdr3_nt: TGCAGTGCTAGAGCGGCAAACAGGAACGAGCAGTACTTC
clone_size: -; d_call: -; v_call: TRBV7-8; j_call: TRBJ2-3; cdr3_aa: CASSFGGPDTQYF; cdr3_nt: TGTGCCAGCAGCTTCGGGGGTCCGGATACGCAGTATTTT
clone_size: -; d_call: TRBD2; v_call: TRBV7-7; j_call: TRBJ2-3; cdr3_aa: CASSLGRGPEGQTDTQYF; cdr3_nt: TGTGCTAGCAGCTTAGGGAGGGGACCAGAAGGGCAGACAGATACGCAGTATTTT
clone_size: -; d_call: -; v_call: TRBV20-1; j_call: TRBJ2-1; cdr3_aa: CSARVGQGQFF; cdr3_nt: TGCAGTGCTAGGGTGGGGCAAGGGCAGTTCTTC
clone_size: -; d_call: -; v_call: TRBV5-1; j_call: TRBJ1-1; cdr3_aa: CASSLRRVGENAEAFF; cdr3_nt: TGCGCCAGCAGCCTGCGGCGGGTCGGCGAGAACGCTGAAGCTTTCTTT
clone_size: -; d_call: -; v_call: TRBV20-1; j_call: TRBJ1-3; cdr3_aa: CSARDLMATSWALYF; cdr3_nt: TGCAGTGCTAGAGATCTCATGGCGACATCGTGGGCTTTATATTTT
clone_size: -; d_call: -; v_call: TRBV20-1; j_call: TRBJ2-7; cdr3_aa: CSANGAGQYEQYF; cdr3_nt: TGCAGTGCTAACGGGGCAGGTCAATACGAGCAGTACTTC
clone_size: few; d_call: TRBD2; v_call: TRBV10-3; j_call: TRBJ2-3; cdr3_aa: CAIGLAGTDTQYF; cdr3_nt: TGTGCCATCGGACTAGCGGGCACAGATACGCAGTATTTT
clone_size: -; d_call: -; v_call: TRBV15; j_call: TRBJ1-2; cdr3_aa: CATSREWGQSYGYTF; cdr3_nt: TGTGCCACCAGCAGAGAGTGGGGGCAGAGCTATGGCTACACCTTC
clone_size: few; d_call: -; v_call: TRBV12-3/TRBV12-4; j_call: TRBJ1-5; cdr3_aa: CASSERYSNQPQHF; cdr3_nt: TGTGCCAGCAGTGAACGGTATAGCAATCAGCCCCAGCATTTT
clone_size: few; d_call: TRBD1; v_call: TRBV12-5; j_call: TRBJ2-1; cdr3_aa: CASGSPVRTGEQFF; cdr3_nt: TGTGCTAGTGGTTCCCCCGTCCGGACAGGAGAGCAGTTCTTC
clone_size: -; d_call: TRBD1; v_call: TRBV2; j_call: TRBJ2-1; cdr3_aa: CASSWTGYQTFNEQFF; cdr3_nt: TGTGCCAGCAGTTGGACAGGGTACCAAACATTCAATGAGCAGTTCTTC
clone_size: few; d_call: -; v_call: TRBV18; j_call: TRBJ1-5; cdr3_aa: CASSRDEPGGQPQHF; cdr3_nt: TGTGCCAGCTCAAGGGACGAACCCGGAGGGCAGCCCCAGCATTTT
clone_size: -; d_call: TRBD1; v_call: TRBV9; j_call: TRBJ2-1; cdr3_aa: CASSAGQSLSYNEQFF; cdr3_nt: TGTGCCAGCAGCGCGGGACAGTCGCTCTCCTACAATGAGCAGTTCTTC
clone_size: -; d_call: -; v_call: TRBV2; j_call: TRBJ2-7; cdr3_aa: CASSQETGLYEQYF; cdr3_nt: TGTGCCAGCAGTCAAGAGACAGGTCTCTACGAGCAGTACTTC
clone_size: -; d_call: -; v_call: TRBV2; j_call: TRBJ1-2; cdr3_aa: CASSPDGTPGYTF; cdr3_nt: TGTGCCAGCAGTCCCGACGGGACCCCTGGCTACACCTTC